The clone carrying this TCR beta chain was picked up a small number of times. The sample comes from a study of tumor-infiltrating lymphocytes in primary liver carcinoma. Germline DNA was extracted alongside blood RNA, which was obtained from unsorted whole blood. The trim removed 4 bases at V and 4 bases at J, leaving 9 bases unmatched. This CDR3 region has 17 residues. The V gene's germline CDR1 is KGHDR and CDR2 SFDVKD. The investigators made TCR beta cDNA from about 500 ng total RNA, using a constant-region primer. For TCR beta, libraries were produced by three nested multiplex PCR rounds using slightly modified ARM-PCR. Investigators reported that the first two PCR rounds, at 10 cycles each, used TRBV1-TRBV30 forward primers with a C-beta reverse primer. TCRdb passed the multiplex PCR reads through MiXCR, listing each CDR3 protein once. The profile shows approximately 330,000 distinct CDR3 sequences, almost 65% of them singletons.

The chain links TRBV24-1 to TRBJ2-3, with 11 nucleotides matching TRBD1. The sequence came from a middle-aged man with primary liver carcinoma and hepatitis B virus infection. The sequenced sample consisted of peripheral blood. The CDR3 loop is CATSESTGTGGSDTQYF. As DNA, the CDR3 is TGTGCCACCAGTGAGTCGACCGGGACAGGGGGTTCAGATACGCAGTATTTT.